This TCR beta chain is drawn from a study of blood T cell repertoires in COVID-19. The germline V gene encodes CDR1 SNHLY and CDR2 FYNNEI. V lost 5 bases, J lost 8 bases, and 3 bases stayed unmatched. This CDR3 has 12 amino acids. Some clones are missing from TCRdb's copy, which holds only in-frame ones; the method was immunoSEQ multiplex PCR. The sample has 150,000 to 200,000 clones; more than 75% are singletons. The rearrangement uses TRBV2 and TRBJ1-3, with 7 bases that match TRBD1. The sequence came from a woman in her 70s with acute or convalescent COVID-19. Sequenced sample: peripheral blood. CDR3 coding DNA: TGTGCCAGCAGTACGACAGGGTACACCATATATTTT. Its translation is CASSTTGYTIYF.